Below, 17 T cell receptor beta chains from the same sample are listed, as sequenced in a study of T cells in Graves' hyperthyroidism and ophthalmopathy. The source material, RNA transcripts, was used to amplify TCR beta CDR3 regions. TCR CDR3 regions were first amplified by RT-PCR with HTBI primers. TCRdb fed the multiplex PCR reads into MiXCR, producing one record per CDR3 protein. The table has approximately 590,000 distinct CDR3 sequences, about 15% seen once. The sample comprised blood. These receptors all come from a woman under 40 with Graves' hyperthyroidism.

J is TRBJ2-3 and V is TRBV20-1, with 12 bases matching TRBD2. The CDR3 runs to 16 residues. Germline values: CDR1 DFQATT, CDR2 SNEGSKA (reference sequence). Germline trimming cut 5 bases from V and 0 bases from J; bases unmatched to any gene: 6. Here the CDR3 reads CSADPGLAGSTDTQYF. The DNA of the CDR3 is TGCAGTGCTGACCCGGGACTAGCGGGTAGCACAGATACGCAGTATTTT.

The chain joins TRBV19 to TRBJ1-6; D is perhaps TRBD1 (5 bases). The V end lost 6 bases, the J end lost 7 bases, and 25 bases lay between the germline ends. Germline CDR1 LNHDA, CDR2 SQIVND (reference sequence). The CDR3 loop spans 18 amino acids. The CDR3, as DNA: TGTGCCAGTAGAAATACCAGGGATTGGGCTGCGGAAAATTCACCCCTCCACTTT. Encoded protein: CASRNTRDWAAENSPLHF.

This clonotype was detected many times. V usage is TRBV3-1 and J usage is TRBJ1-5; D may be TRBD1 (5 bases). The germline V gene has CDR1 LGHDT and CDR2 YNNKEL (reference sequence). V gave up 5 bases and J gave up 6 bases, with 17 bases separating them. This CDR3 has 15 residues. In nucleotides, the CDR3 is TGTGCCAGCAGCGAGACAGTAGGGGTGGGTCAGCCCCAGCATTTT. Its translation is CASSETVGVGQPQHF.

In this sample, this clonotype turned up many times. The chain couples TRBV11-3 to TRBJ1-3; D unresolved. Trimming left V 2 bases short and J 0 bases short, with 11 bases between. From germline, CDR1 is SGHNT and CDR2 YENEEA. CDR3 length: 16 amino acids. This CDR3 is CASSLPGFGSGNTIYF. In DNA form, the CDR3 reads TGTGCCAGCAGCTTACCGGGGTTTGGCTCTGGAAACACCATATATTTT.

This clonotype was detected only a few times. The chain carries TRBV5-1 and TRBJ2-7; perhaps TRBD2 as D (7 bases). Germline V gene lookup returns CDR1 SGHRS and CDR2 YFSETQ. CDR3 size: 15 residues. V lost 4 bases and J 4 bases, leaving 18 bases between the germline ends. This chain's CDR3 is CASSAGADRIYEQYF. The CDR3, as DNA: TGCGCCAGCAGCGCGGGGGCTGATCGTATTTACGAGCAGTACTTC.

The CDR3: CASSLNHANTEAFF. DNA for the CDR3: TGTGCCAGCAGCTTAAACCACGCGAACACTGAAGCTTTCTTT. The chain uses TRBV11-2 and TRBJ1-1, with D uncertain. This CDR3 comprises 14 residues. The V gene's germline CDR1 is SGHAT and CDR2 FQNNGV. V lost 2 bases and J lost 1, with 8 bases in between.

In its sample, this clonotype was seen a few times. The chain couples TRBV9 to TRBJ2-2, with D possibly matching TRBD1 (6 bases). The germline CDR1 and CDR2 sequences are SGDLS and YYNGEE. Trimming stripped 5 bases from V and 3 bases from J, with 17 bases between. The CDR3 sequence is 16 residues long. The CDR3 is CASREGRGADTGELFF. CDR3 in DNA: TGTGCCAGCAGGGAAGGCAGGGGAGCGGACACCGGGGAGCTGTTTTTT.

The CDR3 nucleotides read TGTGCCAGCAGCTTATTATCAGGGGTTGGCAACACCATATATTTT. It is translated as CASSLLSGVGNTIYF. This rearrangement joins TRBV13 to TRBJ1-3; D is possibly TRBD1 (6 bases). The ends were cut back, 2 bases at V and 7 bases at J, with 15 bases in the middle. Germline V gene lookup returns CDR1 PRHDT and CDR2 FYEKMQ (reference sequence). The CDR3 runs to 15 residues.

This chain connects TRBV4-2 to TRBJ2-3, with D maybe TRBD2 (5 bases). This CDR3 is built from 16 residues. Trimming cost V 4 bases and J 2 bases, with 16 bases left between them. CDR1 LGHNA and CDR2 YNFKEQ come from the germline V gene. CDR3 in amino acids: CASSRRPALDTDTQYF. Written as DNA, the CDR3 is TGTGCCAGCAGCCGGCGGCCCGCACTAGACACAGATACGCAGTATTTT.

This clonotype was recorded at least ten times. V usage is TRBV11-2 and J usage is TRBJ2-7, with D unresolved. The CDR3 spans 13 residues. Trimming removed 5 bases from V and 2 bases from J, with 10 bases in between. Looked up from germline, CDR1 is SGHAT and CDR2 is FQNNGV. The CDR3 nucleotides read TGTGCCAGCAGCCCGGAAGCAGCCTACGAGCAGTACTTC. Its protein is CASSPEAAYEQYF.

The chain is built from TRBV29-1 and TRBJ2-7, with D possibly being TRBD1 or TRBD2 (5 bases each). The CDR3 totals 15 residues. V lost 6 bases, J lost 2 bases, and 20 bases lay in between. Germline CDR1 reads SQVTM; CDR2 reads ANQGSEA. CDR3 bases: TGCAGCGTCCAGGGTGAGGGCAGAGGCACCTACGAGCAGTACTTC. This sequence encodes CSVQGEGRGTYEQYF.

V gene TRBV6-5 combines with J gene TRBJ2-6; 7 nucleotides line up with TRBD1. The CDR3 is 20 amino acids. Trimming at V came to 0 bases and at J to 0 bases, leaving 11 bases not matched to a gene. Germline V gene data show CDR1 as MNHEY and CDR2 as SVGAGI. The CDR3 loop is CASSYSLNLAGGSGANVLTF. CDR3 nucleotides: TGTGCCAGCAGTTACTCATTAAATTTGGCAGGGGGCTCTGGGGCCAACGTCCTGACTTTC.

This clonotype was detected many times. The J gene is TRBJ2-7, the V gene TRBV10-3; 10 bases fit TRBD2. CDR3 length: 12 amino acids. The germline CDR1 and CDR2 sequences are ENHRY and SYGVKD. Unmatched junction bases numbered 4, after V lost 11 bases and J lost 3 bases. CDR3 in DNA: TGTGCCGGAGGGACTAGCGACTACGAGCAGTACTTC. The encoded protein is CAGGTSDYEQYF.

This clonotype was seen a handful of times. The V gene is TRBV9, the J gene TRBJ1-1; D may be TRBD1 (6 bases). CDR3 length equals 15 residues. Per germline, CDR1 SGDLS and CDR2 YYNGEE. Deletions cut 0 bases from V and 3 bases from J, with 12 bases between. The CDR3 sequence is CASSVGGAMDTEAFF. CDR3 nucleotide sequence: TGTGCCAGCAGCGTAGGGGGGGCGATGGACACTGAAGCTTTCTTT.

Note on this clonotype: This may arise from a read error, as a much more abundant clone is one base away. CDR3 nucleotide sequence: TGTGTCAGCTCCTGGGGCGATAGGACTAATTCACCCCTCCACTTT. This gives the protein CVSSWGDRTNSPLHF. The chain has TRBV2 and TRBJ1-6; TRBD1 might be the D (5 bases). Germline V gene sequence: CDR1 SNHLY, CDR2 FYNNEI. This CDR3 region has 15 residues.

On this clonotype itself: Being one base from a much bigger clone, this may be a read error. This chain joins TRBV3-1 and TRBJ2-1, with 10 bases fitting TRBD2. This CDR3 is 16 amino acids long. The V segment lost 1 base and the J segment 6 bases; nucleotides outside the gene matches: 6. Germline CDR1 is LGHDT and CDR2 is YNNKEL (reference sequence). The CDR3 loop is CASSQAWRTSGNEQFF. The CDR3 DNA reads as TGTGCCAGCAGCCAAGCTTGGAGGACTAGCGGCAATGAGCAGTTCTTC.

This clonotype was observed at least ten times. The chain recombines TRBV12-3 or TRBV12-4 with TRBJ2-3, with D unresolved. V lost 6 bases and J 0 bases, leaving 1 base between the germline ends. The CDR3 runs 11 residues. The CDR3 sequence is CASRSTDTQYF. CDR3 DNA sequence: TGTGCCAGCAGGAGCACAGATACGCAGTATTTT.